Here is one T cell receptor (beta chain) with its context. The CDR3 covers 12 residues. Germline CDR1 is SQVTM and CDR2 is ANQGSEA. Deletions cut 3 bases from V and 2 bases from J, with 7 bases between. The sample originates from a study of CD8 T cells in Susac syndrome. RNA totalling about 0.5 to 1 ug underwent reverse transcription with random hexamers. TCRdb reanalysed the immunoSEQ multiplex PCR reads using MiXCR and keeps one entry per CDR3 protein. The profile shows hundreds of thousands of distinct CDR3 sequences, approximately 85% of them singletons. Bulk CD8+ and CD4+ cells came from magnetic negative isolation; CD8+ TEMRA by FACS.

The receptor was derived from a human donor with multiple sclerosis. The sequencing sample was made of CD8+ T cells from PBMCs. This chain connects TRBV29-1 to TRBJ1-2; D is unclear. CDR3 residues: CSVDRLNYGYTF. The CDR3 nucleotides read TGCAGCGTTGACCGGCTAAACTATGGCTACACCTTC.